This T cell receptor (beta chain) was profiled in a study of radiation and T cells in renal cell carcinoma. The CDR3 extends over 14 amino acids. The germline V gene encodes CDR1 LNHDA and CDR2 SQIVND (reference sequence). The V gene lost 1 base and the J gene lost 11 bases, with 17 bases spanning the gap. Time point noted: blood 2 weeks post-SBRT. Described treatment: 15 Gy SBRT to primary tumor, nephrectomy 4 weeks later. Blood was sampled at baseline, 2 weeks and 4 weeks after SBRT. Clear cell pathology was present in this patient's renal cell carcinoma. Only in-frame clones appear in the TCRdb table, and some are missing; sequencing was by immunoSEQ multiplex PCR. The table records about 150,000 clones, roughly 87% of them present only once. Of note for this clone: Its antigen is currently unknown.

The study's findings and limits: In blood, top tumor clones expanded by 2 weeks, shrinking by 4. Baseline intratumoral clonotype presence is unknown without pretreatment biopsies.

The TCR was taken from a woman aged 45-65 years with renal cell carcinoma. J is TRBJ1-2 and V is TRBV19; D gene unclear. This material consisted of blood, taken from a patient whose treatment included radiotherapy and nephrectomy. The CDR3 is CASSIVTTSLSYTF. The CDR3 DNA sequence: TGTGCCAGTAGTATAGTAACCACCTCGTTAAGTTACACCTTC.